The text below deals with one T cell receptor (beta chain). The sample comes from a study of technical replicates of blood from several donors. Profiling relied on immunoSEQ multiplex PCR, and the TCRdb table lists in-frame clones only, not all of them. This sample yields about 70,000 clones, of which about 96% are seen a single time; 0.2% to 0.25% belongs to the top ten. CDR1 and CDR2 from the germline V gene are MNHNS and SASEGT. V dropped 4 bases and J dropped 8; count of bases not matched to a gene: 8. This CDR3 has 15 amino acids. Sequencing was done on a sample of T cells isolated from PBMCs. This receptor was taken from a human donor in good health. This chain connects TRBV6-1 to TRBJ1-1, with TRBD1 matching 12 bases. CDR3 region: CASSAPPGQGAEAFF. The DNA for the CDR3 is TGTGCCAGCAGTGCTCCCCCGGGACAGGGGGCGGAAGCTTTCTTT.